A selection of T cell receptor beta chains follows, all from one sample in a study of identical twins. TCRdb fed the 5' RACE reads into MiXCR, producing one record per CDR3 protein. The sample carries 1.5 million to 2 million distinct CDR3 sequences, around 29% recorded once. The sequenced sample was cord blood. These receptors all come from a newborn girl in good health. Each CDR3 is given with its conserved first and last residue. The D gene is left open where the match is weak. Clone sizes are given selectively: once, few, many, or a class where the clone is expanded.

d_call	v_call	j_call	clone_size	cdr3_aa	cdr3_nt
TRBD2	TRBV20-1	TRBJ2-1	few	CSAPGLAGANEQFF	TGCAGTGCGCCCGGACTAGCGGGAGCCAATGAGCAGTTCTTC
TRBD2	TRBV20-1	TRBJ2-2	few	CSASGLADGELFF	TGCAGTGCCTCAGGACTAGCGGACGGGGAGCTGTTTTTT
TRBD2	TRBV5-1	TRBJ2-3	-	CASSLHGLAGGPMVYF	TGCGCCAGCAGCTTGCATGGACTAGCGGGAGGGCCTATGGTGTATTTT
TRBD2	TRBV3-1	TRBJ2-1	-	CASSARSGRHSKETQFF	TGTGCCAGCAGCGCACGTAGCGGGAGGCACTCCAAAGAGACCCAGTTCTTC
TRBD2	TRBV24-1	TRBJ2-1	-	CATQLAGGGEQFF	TGTGCCACCCAGCTAGCGGGAGGTGGTGAGCAGTTCTTC
-	TRBV3-1	TRBJ1-1	few	CASSQYGGGTEAFF	TGTGCCAGCAGCCAATATGGGGGAGGCACTGAAGCTTTCTTT
TRBD1	TRBV3-1	TRBJ2-3	-	CASSAGQGCTDTQYF	TGTGCCAGCAGCGCCGGACAGGGGTGCACAGATACGCAGTATTTT
-	TRBV5-1	TRBJ1-1	-	CASRVSGNTEAFF	TGCGCCAGCAGAGTCTCTGGGAACACTGAAGCTTTCTTT
-	TRBV13	TRBJ2-1	many	CASSRNPTGRNYNEQFF	TGTGCCAGCAGTCGAAACCCGACAGGGAGGAACTACAATGAGCAGTTCTTC
-	TRBV18	TRBJ1-1	few	CASSPFRGWNTEAFF	TGTGCCAGCTCACCCTTCCGGGGTTGGAACACTGAAGCTTTCTTT
TRBD2	TRBV12-3/TRBV12-4	TRBJ2-3	-	CASTLGTSILGDTQYF	TGTGCCAGCACCCTCGGGACTAGCATTCTCGGGGATACGCAGTATTTT
TRBD1	TRBV20-1	TRBJ1-5	-	CSARDRQGAQPQHF	TGCAGTGCTAGAGATCGACAGGGGGCTCAGCCCCAGCATTTT
-	TRBV7-8	TRBJ2-7	-	CASSSVVTIDEQYF	TGTGCCAGCAGCTCGGTAGTTACTATAGACGAGCAGTACTTC
-	TRBV12-3/TRBV12-4	TRBJ1-4	few	CASSFWDTGEKLFF	TGTGCCAGCAGTTTTTGGGACACCGGTGAAAAACTGTTTTTT
TRBD2	TRBV4-2	TRBJ2-1	-	CASSRSGTSHNEQFF	TGTGCCAGCAGCCGCTCCGGGACTAGCCACAATGAGCAGTTCTTC
TRBD2	TRBV7-2	TRBJ2-1	-	CASSLARTSTMQFF	TGTGCCAGCAGCTTAGCCCGGACTAGTACGATGCAGTTCTTC
-	TRBV12-3/TRBV12-4	TRBJ2-7	few	CASTPKGLEQYF	TGTGCCAGCACCCCTAAGGGGCTCGAGCAGTACTTC
TRBD1	TRBV28	TRBJ1-2	few	CASRSGGRGYGYTF	TGTGCCAGCAGGTCAGGGGGACGGGGCTATGGCTACACCTTC
TRBD1	TRBV7-8	TRBJ2-7	few	CASNFGQGANEQYF	TGTGCCAGTAATTTCGGACAGGGGGCTAACGAGCAGTACTTC
TRBD1	TRBV18	TRBJ2-6	-	CASSPNRDSMSGANVLTF	TGTGCCAGCTCACCAAACCGGGACAGTATGTCTGGGGCCAACGTCCTGACTTTC
-	TRBV6-2/TRBV6-3	TRBJ1-6	-	CASSYPEAAGNRNNSPLHF	TGTGCCAGCAGTTACCCCGAAGCCGCAGGGAATCGGAATAATTCACCCCTCCACTTT
TRBD2	TRBV20-1	TRBJ2-2	-	CSARSKMVAGKSGELFF	TGCAGTGCTAGATCGAAGATGGTAGCGGGCAAGAGCGGGGAGCTGTTTTTT
-	TRBV7-2	TRBJ2-3	few	CASSLVVGPSTQYF	TGTGCCAGCAGCTTAGTGGTGGGGCCGAGTACGCAGTATTTT
-	TRBV4-2	TRBJ1-1	-	CASSQEVKGEAFF	TGTGCCAGCAGCCAAGAGGTGAAGGGTGAAGCTTTCTTT
-	TRBV29-1	TRBJ1-1	few	CSVGRGPEAFF	TGCAGCGTTGGACGGGGCCCTGAAGCTTTCTTT
-	TRBV7-9	TRBJ2-3	few	CASRYRGGTDTQYF	TGTGCCAGCAGATATCGGGGCGGCACAGATACGCAGTATTTT
-	TRBV25-1	TRBJ1-1	-	CASARSSGTEAFF	TGTGCCAGCGCAAGATCGTCGGGCACTGAAGCTTTCTTT
-	TRBV3-1	TRBJ2-4	few	CASSQEFLRTSAKNIQYF	TGTGCCAGCAGCCAAGAGTTCTTAAGGACCTCTGCCAAAAACATTCAGTACTTC
-	TRBV6-1	TRBJ2-3	-	CASSEYGGTGTQYF	TGTGCCAGCAGTGAATACGGCGGAACAGGTACGCAGTATTTT
TRBD1	TRBV29-1	TRBJ1-2	-	CSVVGSDRENYGYTF	TGCAGCGTTGTCGGGTCTGACAGGGAGAACTATGGCTACACCTTC
TRBD1	TRBV12-3/TRBV12-4	TRBJ1-2	few	CASTERQGKYRDYGYTF	TGTGCCAGCACCGAAAGACAGGGGAAGTATCGGGACTATGGCTACACCTTC
-	TRBV20-1	TRBJ1-2	many	CSARDQAGYGYTF	TGCAGTGCTAGAGATCAGGCAGGTTATGGCTACACCTTC
-	TRBV20-1	TRBJ2-1	-	CSAKRGWDALDNEQFF	TGCAGTGCAAAGAGGGGTTGGGACGCCTTGGACAATGAGCAGTTCTTC
-	TRBV12-5	TRBJ1-1	-	CASVWTGDTEAFF	TGTGCTAGTGTGTGGACGGGGGACACTGAAGCTTTCTTT
-	TRBV7-6	TRBJ2-7	once	CASSTGLKGSHEQYF	TGTGCCAGCAGCACGGGACTCAAGGGCTCCCACGAGCAGTACTTC
-	TRBV6-5	TRBJ1-4	-	CASRINRRANEKLFF	TGTGCCAGCAGGATAAACAGGAGGGCTAATGAAAAACTGTTTTTT
TRBD2	TRBV7-9	TRBJ2-3	-	CTSSLGSGSSTDTQYF	TGTACCAGCAGCTTAGGTAGCGGGTCTAGCACAGATACGCAGTATTTT
-	TRBV27	TRBJ2-7	few	CASRSAYEQYF	TGTGCCAGCAGAAGCGCCTACGAGCAGTACTTC
-	TRBV5-5	TRBJ1-2	-	CASSLVESYGYTF	TGTGCCAGCAGCTTGGTCGAAAGCTATGGCTACACCTTC
TRBD2	TRBV28	TRBJ2-3	-	CASSFSWPELLAGGPIDTQYF	TGTGCCAGCAGTTTCAGCTGGCCCGAGCTTCTAGCGGGAGGGCCAATAGATACGCAGTATTTT
-	TRBV20-1	TRBJ2-3	few	CSAPGDNWDTQYF	TGCAGTGCTCCCGGGGATAACTGGGATACGCAGTATTTT
TRBD1	TRBV27	TRBJ2-1	-	CASGYRGQAEQFF	TGTGCCAGCGGATACAGGGGGCAGGCTGAGCAGTTCTTT
TRBD2	TRBV10-3	TRBJ2-7	many	CAISGLAGGYEQYF	TGTGCCATCAGTGGACTAGCGGGGGGTTACGAGCAGTACTTC
-	TRBV4-1	TRBJ2-7	few	CASSLRWMPIGAGSYEQYF	TGCGCCAGCAGCCTTCGGTGGATGCCTATCGGTGCAGGCTCCTACGAGCAGTACTTC
TRBD1	TRBV2	TRBJ1-4	-	CASTQTGLNEKLFF	TGTGCCAGCACCCAGACAGGGTTAAATGAAAAACTGTTTTTT
TRBD1	TRBV20-1	TRBJ1-2	few	CSAIAGTGSGYTF	TGCAGTGCTATCGCTGGGACAGGCTCTGGCTACACCTTC
TRBD1	TRBV27	TRBJ2-7	few	CASSRPLPGTGSYEQYF	TGTGCCAGCAGTCGGCCTCTCCCCGGGACAGGATCCTACGAGCAGTACTTC
-	TRBV7-2	TRBJ2-3	-	CASSSQADTQYF	TGTGCCAGCAGCTCTCAAGCAGATACGCAGTATTTT
TRBD1	TRBV12-3/TRBV12-4	TRBJ1-2	-	CASSLLDRSYGYTF	TGTGCCAGCAGTTTGTTGGACAGGAGCTATGGCTACACCTTC
TRBD1	TRBV20-1	TRBJ1-6	few	CSAQRQGVSPLHF	TGCAGTGCTCAGCGACAGGGAGTTTCACCCCTCCACTTT
TRBD2	TRBV6-7	TRBJ2-1	-	CASSYSSGDYNGQFF	TGTGCCAGCAGTTACTCGAGCGGGGACTACAATGGGCAGTTCTTC
-	TRBV6-5	TRBJ1-4	-	CASSYRSGLSNEKLFF	TGTGCCAGCAGTTATCGTTCCGGACTGTCGAATGAAAAACTGTTTTTT
-	TRBV20-1	TRBJ2-5	few	CSASVRGAETQYF	TGCAGTGCTAGTGTTCGCGGGGCGGAGACCCAGTACTTC